The entry that follows covers one TCR beta chain sequence. Antigen: not known. CDR1 is MDHEN, CDR2 SYDVKM, per germline. This CDR3 is built from 15 residues. Between the trimmed V and J ends, which lost 3 bases and 2 bases, there was a span of 11 bases. The entry originates in a study of shared clonotypes between healthy human individuals. General study points: The study generally estimated greater richness for naive than memory subsets.

Only in-frame clones appear in the TCRdb table, and some are missing; sequencing was by immunoSEQ multiplex PCR. The sample has around 990,000 clones, approximately 80% seen once. This chain links TRBV28 with TRBJ2-1; D uncertain. Material for sequencing was memory CD4+ T cells from PBMCs. Subset noted: CD45RA-negative fraction. This receptor was taken from a man aged 18-30 years in good health. Some clones in this sample may be carry-over from other donors' samples. The CDR3 region is CASSLWLPAYNEQFF. In nucleotides, the CDR3 is TGTGCCAGCAGTTTGTGGCTTCCGGCCTACAATGAGCAGTTCTTC.